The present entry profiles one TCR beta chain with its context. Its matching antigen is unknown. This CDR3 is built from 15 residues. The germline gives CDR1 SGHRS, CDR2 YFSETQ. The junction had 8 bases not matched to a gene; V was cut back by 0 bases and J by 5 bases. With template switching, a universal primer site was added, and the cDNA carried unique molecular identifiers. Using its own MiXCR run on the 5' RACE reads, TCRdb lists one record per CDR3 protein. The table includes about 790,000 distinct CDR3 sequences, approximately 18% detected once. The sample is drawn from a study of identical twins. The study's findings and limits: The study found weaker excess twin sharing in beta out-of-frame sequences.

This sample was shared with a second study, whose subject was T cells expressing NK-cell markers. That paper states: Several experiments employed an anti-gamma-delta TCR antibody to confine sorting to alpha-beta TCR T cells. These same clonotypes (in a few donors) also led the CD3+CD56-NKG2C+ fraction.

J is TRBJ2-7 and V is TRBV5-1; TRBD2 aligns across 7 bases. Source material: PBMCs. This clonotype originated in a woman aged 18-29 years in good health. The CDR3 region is CASSLAGGELDEQYF. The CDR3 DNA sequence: TGCGCCAGCAGCTTGGCGGGGGGTGAACTTGACGAGCAGTACTTC.